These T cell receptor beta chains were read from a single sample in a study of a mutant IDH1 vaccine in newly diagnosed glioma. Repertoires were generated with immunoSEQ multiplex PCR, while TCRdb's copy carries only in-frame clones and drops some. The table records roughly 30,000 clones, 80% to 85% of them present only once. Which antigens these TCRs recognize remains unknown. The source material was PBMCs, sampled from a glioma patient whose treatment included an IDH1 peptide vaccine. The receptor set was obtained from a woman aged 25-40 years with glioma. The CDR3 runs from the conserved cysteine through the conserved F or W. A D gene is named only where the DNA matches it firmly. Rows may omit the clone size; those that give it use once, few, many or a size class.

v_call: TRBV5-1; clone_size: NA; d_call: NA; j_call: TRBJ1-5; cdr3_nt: TGCGCCAGCAGCCAAGGGACCCCAAATCAGCCCCAGCATTTT; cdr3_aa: CASSQGTPNQPQHF
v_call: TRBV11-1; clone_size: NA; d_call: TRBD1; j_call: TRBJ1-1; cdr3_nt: TGTGCCAGCAGCTTAGAGACAGGGAGGAACACTGAAGCTTTCTTT; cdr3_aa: CASSLETGRNTEAFF
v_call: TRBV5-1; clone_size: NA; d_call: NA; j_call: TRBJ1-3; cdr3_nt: TGCGCCAGCAGCCCACAGGCGGGGTTCTCTGGAAACACCATATATTTT; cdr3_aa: CASSPQAGFSGNTIYF
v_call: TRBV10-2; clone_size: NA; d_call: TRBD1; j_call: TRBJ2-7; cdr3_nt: TGCGCCAGCAGATCTGGACAGGGGACCACCTACGAGCAGTACTTC; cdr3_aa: CASRSGQGTTYEQYF
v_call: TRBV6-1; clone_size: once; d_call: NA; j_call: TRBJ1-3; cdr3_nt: TGTGCCAGCAGTGACGCTGTCTCTGGAAACACCATATATTTT; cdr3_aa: CASSDAVSGNTIYF
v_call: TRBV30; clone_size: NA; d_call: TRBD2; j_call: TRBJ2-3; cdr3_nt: TGTGCCTGGAGCGCCACTAGCGGGGGGCTCACGCAGTATTTT; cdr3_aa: CAWSATSGGLTQYF
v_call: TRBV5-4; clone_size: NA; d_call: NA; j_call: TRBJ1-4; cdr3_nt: TGTGCCAGCAGCATTCGGGGCGGTGAAAAACTGTTTTTT; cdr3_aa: CASSIRGGEKLFF
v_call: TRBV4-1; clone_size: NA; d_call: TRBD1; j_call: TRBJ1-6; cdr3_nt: TGCGCCAGCAGCCAAAGAGTGAGCAGGGGGTTTAATTCACCCCTCCACTTT; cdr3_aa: CASSQRVSRGFNSPLHF
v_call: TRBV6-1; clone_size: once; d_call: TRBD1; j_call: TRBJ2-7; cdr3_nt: TGTGCCACCACATACAGGGGCGGAACCTACGAGCAGTACTTC; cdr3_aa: CATTYRGGTYEQYF
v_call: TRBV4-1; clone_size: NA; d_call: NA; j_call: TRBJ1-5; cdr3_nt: TGCGCCAGCAGCCAAGCAGGGTATAGCAATCAGCCCCAGCATTTT; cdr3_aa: CASSQAGYSNQPQHF
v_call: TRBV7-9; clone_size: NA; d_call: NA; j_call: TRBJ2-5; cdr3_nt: TGTGCCAGCAGCTTAGTGTGGGAGACCCAGTACTTC; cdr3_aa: CASSLVWETQYF
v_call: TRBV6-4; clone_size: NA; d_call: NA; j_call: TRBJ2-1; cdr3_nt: TGTGCCAGCAGTGCAAGGGGGGAAACCAATGAGCAGTTCTTC; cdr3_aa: CASSARGETNEQFF
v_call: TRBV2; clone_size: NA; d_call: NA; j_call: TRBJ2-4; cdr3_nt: TGTGCCAGCAAGCTGGTCCCGGAGGGCATTCAGTACTTC; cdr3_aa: CASKLVPEGIQYF
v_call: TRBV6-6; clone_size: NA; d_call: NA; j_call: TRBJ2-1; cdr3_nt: TGTGCCAGCAACTTACTGGGGGGCGCGTATGAGCAGTTCTTC; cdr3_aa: CASNLLGGAYEQFF
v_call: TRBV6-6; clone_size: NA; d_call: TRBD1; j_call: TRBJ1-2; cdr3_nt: TGTGCCAGCAGCATTAGTCGGACAGGCTCCTGGTACACCTTC; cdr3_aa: CASSISRTGSWYTF
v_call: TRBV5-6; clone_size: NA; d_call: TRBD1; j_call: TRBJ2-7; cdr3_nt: TGTGCCAGCAGCTTGCGAGGGACAGTGCACTCCTACGAGCAGTACTTC; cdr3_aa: CASSLRGTVHSYEQYF
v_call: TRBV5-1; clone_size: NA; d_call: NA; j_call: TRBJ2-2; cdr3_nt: TGCGCCAGCAGCTTGGTTGTGGGGAACACCGGGGAGCTGTTTTTT; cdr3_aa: CASSLVVGNTGELFF
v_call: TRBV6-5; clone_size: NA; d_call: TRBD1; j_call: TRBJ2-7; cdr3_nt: TGTGCCAGCAGTTACAGTGGGACAGGGGGCGGGTACGAGCAGTACTTC; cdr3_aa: CASSYSGTGGGYEQYF
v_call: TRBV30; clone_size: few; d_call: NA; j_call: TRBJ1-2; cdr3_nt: TGTGCCTGGGCGACGGGGAACTATGGCTACACCTTC; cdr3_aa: CAWATGNYGYTF
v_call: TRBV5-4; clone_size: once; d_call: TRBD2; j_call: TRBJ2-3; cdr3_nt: TGTGCCAGCAGCAGACTAGCGGTGTCAGATACGCAGTATTTT; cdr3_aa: CASSRLAVSDTQYF
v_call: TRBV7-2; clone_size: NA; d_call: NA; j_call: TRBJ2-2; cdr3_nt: TGTGCCAGCACCGCAGCCGGGAGCCGAGGGAACACCGGGGAGCTGTTTTTT; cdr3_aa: CASTAAGSRGNTGELFF
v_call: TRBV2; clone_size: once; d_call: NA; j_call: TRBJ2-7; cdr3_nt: TGTGCCAGCAGTGCGTTAGAGGGAAGGTCTATGATCCACGAGCAGTACTTC; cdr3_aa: CASSALEGRSMIHEQYF
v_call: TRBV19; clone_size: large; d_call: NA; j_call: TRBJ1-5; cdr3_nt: TGTGCCAGTAGTATAGATTCAGGGGCAAATCAGCCCCAGCATTTT; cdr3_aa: CASSIDSGANQPQHF
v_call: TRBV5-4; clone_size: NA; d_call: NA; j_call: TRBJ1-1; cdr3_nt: TGTGCCAGCAGTTATCTCTCCACCCTGAACACTGAAGCTTTCTTT; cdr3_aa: CASSYLSTLNTEAFF
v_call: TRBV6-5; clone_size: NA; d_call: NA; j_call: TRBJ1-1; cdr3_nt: TGTGCCAGCAGTTACTCGACCATCACTGAAGCTTTCTTT; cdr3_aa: CASSYSTITEAFF
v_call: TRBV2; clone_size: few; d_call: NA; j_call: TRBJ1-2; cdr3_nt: TGTGCCAGCAGTGTCCGTGGGGTCACCTATGGCTACACCTTC; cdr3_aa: CASSVRGVTYGYTF
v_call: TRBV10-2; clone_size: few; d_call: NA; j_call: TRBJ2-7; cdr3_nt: TGCGCCAGCAGTGAGTCGGCGGGTATTACCTACGAGCAGTACTTC; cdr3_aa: CASSESAGITYEQYF
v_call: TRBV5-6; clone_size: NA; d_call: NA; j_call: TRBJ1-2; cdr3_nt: TGTGCCAGCAGCGCGTTGGGCGGGAACCGCGCCTATGGCTACACCTTC; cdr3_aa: CASSALGGNRAYGYTF
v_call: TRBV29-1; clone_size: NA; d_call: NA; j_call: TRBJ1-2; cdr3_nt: TGCAGCGTTGAAGAGGGGGGGACATTCGATGGCTACACCTTC; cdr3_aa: CSVEEGGTFDGYTF
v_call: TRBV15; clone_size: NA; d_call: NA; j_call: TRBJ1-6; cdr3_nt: TGTGCCACCAGCAGAGTGGGTCTGGATTCACCCCTCCACTTT; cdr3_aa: CATSRVGLDSPLHF
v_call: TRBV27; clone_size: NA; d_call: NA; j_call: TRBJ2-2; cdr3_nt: TGTGCCAGCAGTTTAGTGGGGGGTTGGACCGGGGAGCTGTTTTTT; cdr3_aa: CASSLVGGWTGELFF
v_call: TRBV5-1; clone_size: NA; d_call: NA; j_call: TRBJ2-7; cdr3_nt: TGCGCCAGCAGCTCCGACCCACAAGCCTACGAGCAGTACTTC; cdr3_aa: CASSSDPQAYEQYF
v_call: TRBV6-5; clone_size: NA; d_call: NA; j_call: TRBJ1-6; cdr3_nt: TGTGCCAGCAGTTACGACGGATCCCTCCACTTT; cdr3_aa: CASSYDGSLHF
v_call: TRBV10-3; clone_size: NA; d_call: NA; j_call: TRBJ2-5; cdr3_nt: TGTGCCATCAGCGAAACAGGAAGACAAGAGACCCAGTACTTC; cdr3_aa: CAISETGRQETQYF
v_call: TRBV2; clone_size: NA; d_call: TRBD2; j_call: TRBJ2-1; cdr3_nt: TGTGCCAGCAGTGAAGCGCGGGGGGGCGGGTTCTTC; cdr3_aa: CASSEARGGGFF
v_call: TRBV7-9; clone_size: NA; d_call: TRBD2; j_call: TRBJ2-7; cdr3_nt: TGTGCCAGTCGGGAGGGAGTCCACGAGCAGTACTTC; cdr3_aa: CASREGVHEQYF
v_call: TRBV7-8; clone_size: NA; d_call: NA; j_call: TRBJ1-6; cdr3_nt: TGTGCCAGCAGCTTCAGAGACCCGGCGACCCTCCACTTT; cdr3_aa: CASSFRDPATLHF
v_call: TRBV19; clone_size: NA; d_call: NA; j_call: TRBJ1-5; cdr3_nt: TGTGCCAGTAGTGTGGGGGCCCCGCTGAATCAGCCCCAGCATTTT; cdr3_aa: CASSVGAPLNQPQHF
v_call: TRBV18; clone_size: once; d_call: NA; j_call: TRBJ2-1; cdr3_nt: TGTGCCAGCTCCCTTTCTGCATACGAGCAGTTCTTC; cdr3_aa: CASSLSAYEQFF
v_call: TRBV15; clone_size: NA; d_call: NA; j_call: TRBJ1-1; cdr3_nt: TGTGCCACCAGCAGCGGACAGCTCATGAACACTGAAGCTTTCTTT; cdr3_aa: CATSSGQLMNTEAFF
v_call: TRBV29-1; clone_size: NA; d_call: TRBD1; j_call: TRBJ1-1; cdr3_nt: TGCAGCGTTGACCTAGGGACAGCTGGGGCTGAAGCTTTCTTT; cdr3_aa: CSVDLGTAGAEAFF
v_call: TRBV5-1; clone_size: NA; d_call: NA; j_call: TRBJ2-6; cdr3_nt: TGCGCCAGCAGCTTGGCAGGTCCGCAGGGATCTGGGGCCAACGTCCTGACTTTC; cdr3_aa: CASSLAGPQGSGANVLTF
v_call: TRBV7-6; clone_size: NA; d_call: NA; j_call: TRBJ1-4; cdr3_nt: TGTGCCAGCAGTTTAGGGGGATCTAATGAAAAACTGTTTTTT; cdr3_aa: CASSLGGSNEKLFF
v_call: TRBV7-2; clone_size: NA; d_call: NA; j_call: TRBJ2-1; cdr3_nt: TGTGCCAGCAGCTTTAGGGCTTCTCTGAGGAATGAGCAGTTCTTC; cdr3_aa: CASSFRASLRNEQFF
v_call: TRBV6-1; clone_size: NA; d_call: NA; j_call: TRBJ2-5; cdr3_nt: TGTGCCAGCAGTGGACAGTTAACAGCGGGACACAAGGGCCAAGAGACCCAGTACTTC; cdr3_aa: CASSGQLTAGHKGQETQYF
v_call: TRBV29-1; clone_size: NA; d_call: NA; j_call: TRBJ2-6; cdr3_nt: TGCAGCGTTGCGACAGCCGGGGCCAACGTCCTGACTTTC; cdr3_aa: CSVATAGANVLTF
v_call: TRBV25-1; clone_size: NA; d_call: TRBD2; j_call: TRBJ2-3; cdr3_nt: TGTGCCAGCAGTGATCTCGGCGGGGGGGCCGGAGATACGCAGTATTTT; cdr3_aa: CASSDLGGGAGDTQYF
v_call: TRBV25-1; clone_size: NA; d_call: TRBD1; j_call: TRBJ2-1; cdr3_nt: TGTGCCAGCAGTCCAAAAGCCGGGACAGGGAGCTACAATGAGCAGTTCTTC; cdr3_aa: CASSPKAGTGSYNEQFF
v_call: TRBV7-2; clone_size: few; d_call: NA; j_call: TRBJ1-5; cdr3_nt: TGTGCCAGCAGCTTAAAGGGACAGCCCCAGCATTTT; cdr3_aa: CASSLKGQPQHF
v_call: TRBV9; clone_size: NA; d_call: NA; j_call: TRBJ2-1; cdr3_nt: TGTGCCAGCAGCGTATGGGGACTGGGGAATGAGCAGTTCTTC; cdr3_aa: CASSVWGLGNEQFF
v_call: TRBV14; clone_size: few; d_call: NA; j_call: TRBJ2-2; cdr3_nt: TGTGCCAGCAGCCTGAGATCTCCCACGGGGACCGGGGAGCTGTTTTTT; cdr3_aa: CASSLRSPTGTGELFF
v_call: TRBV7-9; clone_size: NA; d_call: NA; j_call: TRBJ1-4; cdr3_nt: TGTGCCAGCAGCTTAGGGCGGGGTTCGCTGGCAACTAATGAAAAACTGTTTTTT; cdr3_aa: CASSLGRGSLATNEKLFF
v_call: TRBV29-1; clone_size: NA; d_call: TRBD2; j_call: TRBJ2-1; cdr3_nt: TGCAGCGTCGCCTTGACTAGCGGAGCTTACAATGAGCAGTTCTTC; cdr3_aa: CSVALTSGAYNEQFF
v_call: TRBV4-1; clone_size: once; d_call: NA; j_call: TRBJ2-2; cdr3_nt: TGCGCCAGCAGCCAAGATGCAGGGGAGGGACGGGAGCTGTTTTTT; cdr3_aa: CASSQDAGEGRELFF
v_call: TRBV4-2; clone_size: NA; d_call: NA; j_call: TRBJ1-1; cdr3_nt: TGTGCCAGCAGCGGACCCTCAGGGTACACTGAAGCTTTCTTT; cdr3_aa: CASSGPSGYTEAFF
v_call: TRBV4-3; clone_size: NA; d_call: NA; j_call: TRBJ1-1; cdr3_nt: TGCGCCAGCAGCCAACCGGGGGGAAGCACTGAAGCTTTCTTT; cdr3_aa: CASSQPGGSTEAFF
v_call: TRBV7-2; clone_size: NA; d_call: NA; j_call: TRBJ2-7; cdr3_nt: TGTGCCAGCAGCCTCGGCCCCAGCCCCTACGAGCAGTACTTC; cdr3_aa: CASSLGPSPYEQYF
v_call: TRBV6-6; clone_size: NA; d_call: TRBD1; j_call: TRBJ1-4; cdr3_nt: TGTGCCAGCAGTCTGAGAGCCGGGACAGGAGGTGAAAAACTGTTTTTT; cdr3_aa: CASSLRAGTGGEKLFF
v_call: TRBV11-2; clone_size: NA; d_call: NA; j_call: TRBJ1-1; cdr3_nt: TGTGCCAGCAGCTTAGGGACAGTGTGGACTGAAGCTTTCTTT; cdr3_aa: CASSLGTVWTEAFF